One sample yielded the 27 T cell receptor beta chains listed below, sequenced in a study of technical replicates of blood from a handful of donors. The protocol was immunoSEQ multiplex PCR, while the TCRdb copy is restricted to in-frame clones and leaves out a portion. The sample shows 75,000 to 95,000 clones, approximately 90% of them seen only once. The sequenced sample was T cells isolated from PBMCs. The source of these receptors is a human donor in good health.

V gene TRBV9 combines with J gene TRBJ2-7; 8 bases are shared with TRBD2. There are 16 residues in the CDR3. V gave up 0 bases and J gave up 3 bases; unmatched junction bases: 8. Germline CDR1 SGDLS, CDR2 YYNGEE. The CDR3 spells CASSVGAGRAFYEQYF. CDR3 DNA: TGTGCCAGCAGCGTAGGCGCCGGGAGGGCCTTCTACGAGCAGTACTTC.

The CDR3: CASTWGGTSEGYTF. As DNA, the CDR3 is TGCGCCAGCACTTGGGGAGGGACTTCTGAGGGCTACACCTTC. The chain links TRBV5-1 to TRBJ1-2; a possible D gene is TRBD1 (5 bases). Trimming removed 6 bases at V and 8 bases at J, with 20 bases between. The CDR3 runs to 14 residues. The germline V gene has CDR1 SGHRS and CDR2 YFSETQ.

CDR3 loop: CASSEEGRGGSGTQYF. Written as DNA, the CDR3 is TGTGCCAGCAGTGAAGAGGGCAGAGGGGGTTCTGGGACCCAGTACTTC. The chain uses TRBV25-1 and TRBJ2-5; possibly TRBD1 for D (6 bases). This CDR3 has 16 amino acids. Per germline, CDR1 MGHDK and CDR2 SYGVNS. V dropped 2 bases and J dropped 7 bases, with 20 bases sitting between them.

This clone appeared once. V is TRBV29-1 and J is TRBJ2-7; weak D call: TRBD2 (5 bases). V lost 3 bases and J lost 4, with 13 bases in between. CDR1 SQVTM and CDR2 ANQGSEA come from the germline V gene. This CDR3 is 13 amino acids long. The CDR3 DNA is TGCAGCGTTGATGGGCCGGCGGGTTACGAGCAGTACTTC. It translates to CSVDGPAGYEQYF.

This chain uses TRBV10-1 with TRBJ2-2, with 8 bases that match TRBD2. Germline-derived CDR1 and CDR2 are WNHNN and SYGVQD (reference sequence). CDR3 length equals 16 residues. With 4 bases clipped from V and 3 bases from J, the junction kept 7 bases outside the gene matches. CDR3 amino acids: CASSGSLADYTGELFF. CDR3 in DNA: TGCGCCAGCAGTGGATCACTAGCGGATTACACCGGGGAGCTGTTTTTT.

The chain carries TRBV12-5 and TRBJ1-2; 11 bases map to TRBD1. Unmatched junction bases numbered 10, after V lost 6 bases and J lost 7 bases. CDR1 is LGHNT, CDR2 FRNRAP, per germline. This CDR3 has 15 residues. This chain's CDR3 is CASGLLPGTGGGYTF. Written as DNA, the CDR3 is TGTGCTAGTGGCCTCCTCCCCGGGACAGGGGGTGGCTACACCTTC.

The chain couples TRBV7-9 to TRBJ2-7; 7 bases are a match to TRBD2. The CDR3 runs 16 residues. The ends lost 5 bases at V and 1 base at J; junction bases unmatched: 11. Looked up from germline, CDR1 is SEHNR and CDR2 is FQNEAQ (reference sequence). The DNA for the CDR3 is TGTGCCAGCAGCAACCCCAAGCGGGACCGATCCTACGAGCAGTACTTC. Protein: CASSNPKRDRSYEQYF.

The chain employs TRBV5-6 and TRBJ1-2, with TRBD1 as a possible D gene (5 bases). Trimming took off 4 bases at V and 4 bases at J, with 11 bases between the two ends. Germline V lookup: CDR1 SGHDT, CDR2 YYEEEE. The CDR3 has 13 amino acids. CDR3: CASSPTVSYGYTF. The CDR3 region has the DNA TGTGCCAGCAGCCCGACAGTTTCCTATGGCTACACCTTC.

The J gene is TRBJ2-1, the V gene TRBV11-3; the match to TRBD2 covers 9 bases. The V and J ends lost 1 base and 6 bases, in that order; junction bases with no gene match: 16. CDR1 and CDR2 from the germline V gene are SGHNT and YENEEA. The CDR3 has 19 residues. The chain's CDR3 is CASSLVAPFSSGSGNEQFF. The DNA for the CDR3 is TGTGCCAGCAGCTTAGTAGCCCCCTTTAGTAGCGGGAGTGGCAATGAGCAGTTCTTC.

The rearrangement joins TRBV6-1 to TRBJ2-7; maybe TRBD2 (6 bases). V was pared by 7 bases and J by 7 bases, with 23 bases between. CDR1 and CDR2 from the germline V gene are MNHNS and SASEGT. CDR3 length: 15 residues. Written as DNA, the CDR3 is TGTGCCAGCACCCAAGTCGGGACTGACTCGGGGGAGCAGTACTTC. Protein sequence: CASTQVGTDSGEQYF.

CDR3 sequence (DNA): TGCGCCAGCAGCCAGCGGACTACAGCCCTCACCGGGGAGCTGTTTTTT. Translation: CASSQRTTALTGELFF. The chain recombines TRBV4-1 with TRBJ2-2, with D possibly matching TRBD2 (6 bases). CDR1 MGHRA and CDR2 YSYEKL come from the germline V gene. Trimming pared 3 bases from V and 4 bases from J, leaving 15 bases between. This CDR3 region has 16 residues.

The sample holds a few counts of this clone. The CDR3 is CASSLTAGGDQPQHF. The CDR3 coding sequence is TGCGCCAGCAGCTTGACCGCAGGGGGCGATCAGCCCCAGCATTTT. This chain uses TRBV5-1 with TRBJ1-5; 8 positions agree with TRBD1. The germline gives CDR1 SGHRS, CDR2 YFSETQ. This CDR3 contains 15 residues. V lost 1 base, J lost 5 bases, and 5 bases stayed unmatched.

This rearrangement joins TRBV28 to TRBJ2-3; 10 nucleotides agree with TRBD1. V trimming: 7 bases; J trimming: 3 bases; junction bases outside the gene matches: 10. The CDR3 contains 16 residues. Germline V lookup: CDR1 MDHEN, CDR2 SYDVKM. The CDR3 is CASTEAGTGVTDTQYF. As DNA, the CDR3 is TGTGCCAGCACTGAAGCCGGGACAGGGGTAACAGATACGCAGTATTTT.

This chain joins TRBV11-3 and TRBJ1-1; no firm D call. The CDR3 extends over 14 amino acids. V dropped 2 bases and J dropped 6 bases, with 13 bases sitting between them. The germline V gene encodes CDR1 SGHNT and CDR2 YENEEA. CDR3 residues: CASSLKSEAAEAFF. Written as DNA, the CDR3 is TGTGCCAGCAGCTTAAAGTCGGAGGCGGCTGAAGCTTTCTTT.

The V call is TRBV30, the J call TRBJ2-7; 9 nucleotides line up with TRBD1. The CDR3 is 13 residues long. The germline V gene has CDR1 GTSNPN and CDR2 SVGIG (reference sequence). Trimming cost V 3 bases and J 2 bases; bases outside gene matches: 2. The CDR3 reads CAWSRDRAYEQYF. CDR3 DNA sequence: TGTGCCTGGAGCCGGGACAGGGCCTACGAGCAGTACTTC.

For the CDR3, the DNA is TGTGCCAGCAGCTCTGGGGGGGGCCCTAATGAAAAACTGTTTTTT. Its translation is CASSSGGGPNEKLFF. This chain joins TRBV7-8 and TRBJ1-4; possible D gene TRBD1, 6 bases. The germline V and J ends were trimmed by 4 bases and 3 bases, with 12 bases remaining between them. CDR3 length equals 15 residues. Germline loops: CDR1 SGHVS, CDR2 FQNEAQ.

V gene TRBV5-5 combines with J gene TRBJ1-6; no reliable D call. Germline-derived CDR1 and CDR2 are SGHKS and YYEKEE (reference sequence). Trimming removed 4 bases at V and 4 bases at J, with 15 bases between. This CDR3 has 16 residues. The CDR3 bases are TGTGCCAGCAGCCTTCTGCTAGGTGCTTATAATTCACCCCTCCACTTT. Amino acid sequence: CASSLLLGAYNSPLHF.

CDR3 in amino acids: CASSSLPQGENTEAFF. The CDR3 bases are TGTGCCAGCAGTTCCCTCCCACAGGGGGAGAACACTGAAGCTTTCTTT. The chain recombines TRBV6-5 with TRBJ1-1; 8 bases are a match to TRBD1. Trimming removed 4 bases from V and 1 base from J; junction bases left unmatched: 8. Germline values: CDR1 MNHEY, CDR2 SVGAGI. The CDR3 covers 16 residues.

Comment on this clone: Distinct nucleotide sequences in the sample also encode this CDR3. The chain joins TRBV30 to TRBJ1-3; no reliable D call. CDR1 is GTSNPN and CDR2 is SVGIG in the germline V gene (reference sequence). The CDR3 runs 15 residues. Trimming cost V 0 bases and J 0 bases, with 9 bases left between them. The CDR3 DNA follows: TGTGCCTGGAGTGTACAGATTCTCTCTGGAAACACCATATATTTT. It is translated as CAWSVQILSGNTIYF.

This clone has a single count. The chain recombines TRBV5-1 with TRBJ2-3, with 7 positions matching TRBD2. The CDR3 totals 14 residues. In germline, CDR1 is SGHRS, CDR2 YFSETQ. J was trimmed by 2 bases and V by 3 bases; bases with no gene match: 3. CDR3 DNA sequence: TGCGCCAGCAGCTCAGGGACTAACACAGATACGCAGTATTTT. Residues: CASSSGTNTDTQYF.

This chain joins TRBV19 and TRBJ1-2; a weak D match, TRBD1 (5 bases). This CDR3 is 14 amino acids long. Germline loops: CDR1 LNHDA, CDR2 SQIVND (reference sequence). Trimming removed 3 bases from V and 4 bases from J, with 12 bases in between. The CDR3 loop reads CASSISQGSYGYTF. CDR3 nucleotides: TGTGCCAGTAGTATCTCCCAGGGAAGCTATGGCTACACCTTC.

The genes are TRBV5-4 and TRBJ2-5; a possible D gene is TRBD1 (5 bases). The germline V gene encodes CDR1 SGHNT and CDR2 YYREEE (reference sequence). The ends were cut back, 2 bases at V and 11 bases at J, with 19 bases in the middle. The CDR3 covers 14 residues. In nucleotides, the CDR3 is TGTGCCAGCAGCTTCAGGGTGGAGAGCGCCGATCAGTACTTC. Protein sequence: CASSFRVESADQYF.

V is TRBV25-1 and J is TRBJ1-1, with 8 positions matching TRBD1. CDR3 size: 13 residues. V lost 3 bases, J lost 4 bases, and 1 base stayed unmatched. From germline, CDR1 is MGHDK and CDR2 SYGVNS. The CDR3 sequence is CASSDTGGTEAFF. The CDR3 coding sequence is TGTGCCAGCAGTGATACAGGGGGCACTGAAGCTTTCTTT.

This sequence joins TRBV10-2 and TRBJ2-7; D is unresolved. The CDR3 runs to 13 residues. Trimming left V 2 bases short and J 1 base short, with 6 bases between. Germline-derived CDR1 and CDR2 are WSHSY and SAAADI. CDR3 sequence reads: CASSEQVSYEQYF. CDR3 DNA: TGCGCCAGCAGTGAGCAGGTATCCTACGAGCAGTACTTC.

This clone has just a few counts. CDR3 DNA sequence: TGTGCCAGCAGTTACTCGGGGGCCACTGAAGCTTTCTTT. Translation: CASSYSGATEAFF. The rearrangement links TRBV6-5 to TRBJ1-1, with a possible D match to TRBD1 (6 bases). This CDR3 contains 13 residues. CDR1 is MNHEY, CDR2 SVGAGI, per germline. Trimming took off 0 bases at V and 4 bases at J, with 6 bases between the two ends.

The rearrangement joins TRBV29-1 to TRBJ2-2, with D perhaps matching TRBD1 (5 bases). This CDR3 contains 15 residues. The V end lost 4 bases, the J end lost 2 bases, and 14 bases lay between the germline ends. Germline V gene sequence: CDR1 SQVTM, CDR2 ANQGSEA. For the CDR3, the DNA is TGCAGCGTTGCGGACACTACACTCAACACCGGGGAGCTGTTTTTT. Protein: CSVADTTLNTGELFF.

The chain employs TRBV19 and TRBJ1-2; unclear D gene. V was clipped by 7 bases and J by 4 bases, with 16 bases between them. The length of the CDR3 is 14 residues. Germline CDR1 reads LNHDA; CDR2 reads SQIVND (reference sequence). CDR3: CASIRAGSGYGYTF. Here the CDR3 DNA reads TGTGCCAGTATTAGGGCGGGCTCTGGCTATGGCTACACCTTC.